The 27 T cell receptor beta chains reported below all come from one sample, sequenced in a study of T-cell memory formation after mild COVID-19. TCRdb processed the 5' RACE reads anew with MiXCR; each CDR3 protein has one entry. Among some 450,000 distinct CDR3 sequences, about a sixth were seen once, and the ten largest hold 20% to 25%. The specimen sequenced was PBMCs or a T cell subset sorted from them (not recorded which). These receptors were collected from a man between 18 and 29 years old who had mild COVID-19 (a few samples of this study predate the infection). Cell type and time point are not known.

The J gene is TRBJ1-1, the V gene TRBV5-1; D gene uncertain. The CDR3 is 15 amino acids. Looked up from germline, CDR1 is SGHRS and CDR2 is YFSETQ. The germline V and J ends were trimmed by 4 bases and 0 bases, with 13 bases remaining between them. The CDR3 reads CASSPGAPLNTEAFF. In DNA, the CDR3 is TGCGCCAGCAGCCCAGGTGCCCCCTTGAACACTGAAGCTTTCTTT. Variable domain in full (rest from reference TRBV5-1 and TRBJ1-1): KAGVTQTPRYLIKTRGQQVTLSCSPISGHRSVSWYQQTPGQGLQFLFEYFSETQRNKGNFPGRFSGRQFSNSRSEMNVSTLELGDSALYLCASSPGAPLNTEAFFGQGTRLTVV.

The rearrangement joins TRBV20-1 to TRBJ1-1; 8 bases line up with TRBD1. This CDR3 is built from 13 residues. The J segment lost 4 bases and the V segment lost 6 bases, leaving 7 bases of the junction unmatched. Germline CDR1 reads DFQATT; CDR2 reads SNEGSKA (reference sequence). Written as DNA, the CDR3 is TGCAGTGCACCGGTGACAGGGGTCACTGAAGCTTTCTTT. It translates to CSAPVTGVTEAFF.

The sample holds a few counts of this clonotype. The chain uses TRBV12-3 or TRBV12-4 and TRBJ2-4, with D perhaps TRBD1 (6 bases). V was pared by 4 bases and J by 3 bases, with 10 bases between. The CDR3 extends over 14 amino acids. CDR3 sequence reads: CASSWTAFKNIQYF. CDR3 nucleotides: TGTGCCAGCAGTTGGACAGCTTTCAAAAACATTCAGTACTTC.

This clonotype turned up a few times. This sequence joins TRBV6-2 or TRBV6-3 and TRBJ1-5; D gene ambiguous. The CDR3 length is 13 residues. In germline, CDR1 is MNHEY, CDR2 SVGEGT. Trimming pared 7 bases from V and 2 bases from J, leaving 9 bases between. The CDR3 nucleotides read TGTGCCAGCACCTTACGGGGCAATCAGCCCCAGCATTTT. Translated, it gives CASTLRGNQPQHF.

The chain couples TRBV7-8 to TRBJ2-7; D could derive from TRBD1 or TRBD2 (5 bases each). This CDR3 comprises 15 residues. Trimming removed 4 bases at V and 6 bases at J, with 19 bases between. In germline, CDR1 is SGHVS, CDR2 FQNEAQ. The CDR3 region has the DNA TGTGCCAGCAGCTCACACCGAACCCCGGGGCGCGAGCAGTACTTC. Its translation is CASSSHRTPGREQYF.

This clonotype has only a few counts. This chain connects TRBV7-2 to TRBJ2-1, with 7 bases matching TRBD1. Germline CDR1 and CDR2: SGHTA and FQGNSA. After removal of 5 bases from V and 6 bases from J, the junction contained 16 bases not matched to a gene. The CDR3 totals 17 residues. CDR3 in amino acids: CASSTPRDKQGLNEQFF. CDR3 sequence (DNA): TGTGCCAGCAGCACACCCCGGGACAAACAGGGGCTCAATGAGCAGTTCTTC.

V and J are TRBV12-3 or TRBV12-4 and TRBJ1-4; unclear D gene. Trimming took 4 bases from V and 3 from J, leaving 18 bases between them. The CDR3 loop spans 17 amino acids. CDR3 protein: CASSWRQLSLPNEKLFF. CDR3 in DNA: TGTGCCAGCAGTTGGCGACAACTATCGCTCCCTAATGAAAAACTGTTTTTT.

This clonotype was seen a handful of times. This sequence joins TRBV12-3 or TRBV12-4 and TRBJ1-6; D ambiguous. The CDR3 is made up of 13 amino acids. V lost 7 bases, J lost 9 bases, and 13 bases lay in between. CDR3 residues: CASTERVGSPLHF. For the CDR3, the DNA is TGTGCCAGCACGGAGAGAGTAGGTTCACCCCTCCACTTT.

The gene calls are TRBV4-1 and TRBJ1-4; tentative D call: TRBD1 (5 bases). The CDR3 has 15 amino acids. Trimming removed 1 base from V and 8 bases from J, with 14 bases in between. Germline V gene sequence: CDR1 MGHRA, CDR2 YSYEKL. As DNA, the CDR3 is TGCGCCAGCAGCCAAGGGGGCGGGGTCTCGGAAAAACTGTTTTTT. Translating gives CASSQGGGVSEKLFF.

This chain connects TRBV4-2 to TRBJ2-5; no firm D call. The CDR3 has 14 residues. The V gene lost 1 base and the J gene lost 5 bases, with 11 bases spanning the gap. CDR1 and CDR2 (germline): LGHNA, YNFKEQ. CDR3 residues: CASSQAALSETQYF. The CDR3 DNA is TGTGCCAGCAGCCAAGCAGCTCTGTCGGAGACCCAGTACTTC.

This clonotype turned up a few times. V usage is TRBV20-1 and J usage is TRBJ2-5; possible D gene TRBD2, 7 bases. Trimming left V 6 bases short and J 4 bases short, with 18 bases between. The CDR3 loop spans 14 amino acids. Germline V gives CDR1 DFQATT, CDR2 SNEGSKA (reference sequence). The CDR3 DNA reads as TGCAGTGCCGAAAAAGGGGGGGATCGAGAGACCCAGTACTTC. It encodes CSAEKGGDRETQYF.

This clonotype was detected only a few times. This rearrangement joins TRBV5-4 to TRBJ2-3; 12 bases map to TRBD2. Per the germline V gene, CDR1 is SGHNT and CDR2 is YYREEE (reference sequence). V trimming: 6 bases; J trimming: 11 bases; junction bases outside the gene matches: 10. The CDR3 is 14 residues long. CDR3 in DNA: TGTGCCAGCAAACTAGCGGGGGGCCTAAGGGGGCAGTATTTT. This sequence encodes CASKLAGGLRGQYF.

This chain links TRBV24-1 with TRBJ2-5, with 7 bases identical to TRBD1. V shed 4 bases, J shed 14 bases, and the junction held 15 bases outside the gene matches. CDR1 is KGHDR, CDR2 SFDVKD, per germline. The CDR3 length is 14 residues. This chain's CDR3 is CATSDGQAEHPIYF. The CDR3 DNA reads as TGTGCCACCAGTGACGGACAGGCAGAGCATCCCATTTACTTC.

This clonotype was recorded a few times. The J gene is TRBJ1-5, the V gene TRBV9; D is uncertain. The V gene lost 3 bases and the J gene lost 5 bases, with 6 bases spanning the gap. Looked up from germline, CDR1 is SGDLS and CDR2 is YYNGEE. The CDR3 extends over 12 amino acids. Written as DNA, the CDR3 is TGTGCCAGCAGCGCGGGTGATCAGCCCCAGCATTTT. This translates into CASSAGDQPQHF.

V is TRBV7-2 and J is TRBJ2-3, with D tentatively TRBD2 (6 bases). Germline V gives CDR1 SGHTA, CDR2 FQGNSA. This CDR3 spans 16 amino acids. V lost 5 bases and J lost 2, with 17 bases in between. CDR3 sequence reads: CASSPYLTSYTDTQYF. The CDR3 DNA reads TGTGCCAGCAGCCCATATCTAACTAGCTACACAGATACGCAGTATTTT.

The CDR3, as DNA: TGTGCCAGCAGCCCCCTCCCGACAGGGGGCACTGAAGCTTTCTTT. It codes for CASSPLPTGGTEAFF. The chain carries TRBV7-9 and TRBJ1-1, with 9 bases aligning to TRBD1. With 5 bases clipped from V and 4 bases from J, the junction kept 8 bases outside the gene matches. The CDR3 runs 15 residues. The germline V gene has CDR1 SEHNR and CDR2 FQNEAQ (reference sequence).

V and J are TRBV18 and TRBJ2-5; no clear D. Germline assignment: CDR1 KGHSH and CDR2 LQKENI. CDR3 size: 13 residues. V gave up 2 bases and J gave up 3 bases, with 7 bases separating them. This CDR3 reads CASSPGDKETQYF. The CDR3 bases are TGTGCCAGCTCACCAGGGGATAAAGAGACCCAGTACTTC.

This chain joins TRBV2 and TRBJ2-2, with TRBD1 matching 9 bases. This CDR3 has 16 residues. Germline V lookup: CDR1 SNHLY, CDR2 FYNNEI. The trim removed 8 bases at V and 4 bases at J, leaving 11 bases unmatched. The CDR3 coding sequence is TGTGCCAGCCGGACCTCCGGGACAGGGTTCACCGGGGAGCTGTTTTTT. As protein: CASRTSGTGFTGELFF.

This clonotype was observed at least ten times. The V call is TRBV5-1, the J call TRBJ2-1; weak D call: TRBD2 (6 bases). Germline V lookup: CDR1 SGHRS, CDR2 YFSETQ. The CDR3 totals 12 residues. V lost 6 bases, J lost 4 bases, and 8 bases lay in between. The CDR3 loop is CASNREYNEQFF. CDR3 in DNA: TGCGCCAGCAACCGGGAGTACAATGAGCAGTTCTTC. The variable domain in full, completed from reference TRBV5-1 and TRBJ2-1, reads KAGVTQTPRYLIKTRGQQVTLSCSPISGHRSVSWYQQTPGQGLQFLFEYFSETQRNKGNFPGRFSGRQFSNSRSEMNVSTLELGDSALYLCASNREYNEQFFGPGTRLTVL.

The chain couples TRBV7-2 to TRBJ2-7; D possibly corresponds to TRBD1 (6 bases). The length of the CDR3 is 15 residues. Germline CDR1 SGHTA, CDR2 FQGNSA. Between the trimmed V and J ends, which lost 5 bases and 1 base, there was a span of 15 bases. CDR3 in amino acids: CASSRDRTSSYEQYF. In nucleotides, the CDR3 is TGTGCCAGCAGCCGAGACAGGACAAGTTCCTACGAGCAGTACTTC.

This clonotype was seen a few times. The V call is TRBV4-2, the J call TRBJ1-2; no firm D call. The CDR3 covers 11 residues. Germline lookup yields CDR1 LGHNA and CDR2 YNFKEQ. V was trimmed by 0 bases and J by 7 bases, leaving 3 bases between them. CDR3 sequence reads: CASSQESGYTF. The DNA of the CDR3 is TGTGCCAGCAGCCAAGAGAGTGGCTACACCTTC.

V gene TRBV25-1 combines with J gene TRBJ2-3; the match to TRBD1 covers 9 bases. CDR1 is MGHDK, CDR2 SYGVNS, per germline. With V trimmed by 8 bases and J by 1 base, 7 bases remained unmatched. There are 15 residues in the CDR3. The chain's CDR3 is CASARRTGGTDTQYF. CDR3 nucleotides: TGTGCCAGCGCTCGGAGGACAGGGGGCACAGATACGCAGTATTTT.

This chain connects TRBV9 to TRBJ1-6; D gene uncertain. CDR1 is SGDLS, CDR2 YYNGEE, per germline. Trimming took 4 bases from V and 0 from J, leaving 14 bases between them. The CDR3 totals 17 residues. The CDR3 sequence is CASSPWMMSSYNSPLHF. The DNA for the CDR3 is TGTGCCAGCAGCCCTTGGATGATGAGCTCCTATAATTCACCCCTCCACTTT.

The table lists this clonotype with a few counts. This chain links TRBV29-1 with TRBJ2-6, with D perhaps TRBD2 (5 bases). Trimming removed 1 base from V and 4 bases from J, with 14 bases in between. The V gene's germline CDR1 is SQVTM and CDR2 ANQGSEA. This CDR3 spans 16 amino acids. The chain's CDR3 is CSVEGRAGGGANVLTF. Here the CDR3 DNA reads TGCAGCGTTGAAGGAAGGGCCGGAGGAGGGGCCAACGTCCTGACTTTC.

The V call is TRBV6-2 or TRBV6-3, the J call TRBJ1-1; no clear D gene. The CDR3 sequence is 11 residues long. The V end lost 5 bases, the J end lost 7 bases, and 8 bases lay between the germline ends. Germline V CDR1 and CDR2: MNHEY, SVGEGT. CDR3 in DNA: TGTGCCAGCAGTGGGGATGGTGAAGCTTTCTTT. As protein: CASSGDGEAFF.

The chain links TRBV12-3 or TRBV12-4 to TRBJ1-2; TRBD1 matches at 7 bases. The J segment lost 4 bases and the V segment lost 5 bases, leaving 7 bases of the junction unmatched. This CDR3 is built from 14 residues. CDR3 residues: CASSRDRTSYGYTF. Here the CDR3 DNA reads TGTGCCAGCAGTAGGGACAGAACTTCCTATGGCTACACCTTC.

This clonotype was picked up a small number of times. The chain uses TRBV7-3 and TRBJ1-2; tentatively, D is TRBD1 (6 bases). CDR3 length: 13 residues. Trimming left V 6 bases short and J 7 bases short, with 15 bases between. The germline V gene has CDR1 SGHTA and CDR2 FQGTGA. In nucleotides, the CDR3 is TGTGCCAGCAGTTCCGACAGGAACAGTGGCTACACCTTC. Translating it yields CASSSDRNSGYTF.